Listed below are T cell receptor beta chains from one sample, sequenced in a study of blood T cells in healthy people across ages. TCRdb re-called the 5' RACE reads with MiXCR, one entry per CDR3 protein. Among more than 800,000 distinct CDR3 sequences listed, 25% to 30% were seen once. Sequenced sample: blood. Receptors originate from a woman aged 80 or older in good health. Each CDR3 is given with its conserved first and last residue. A D gene is named only where the DNA matches it firmly. Only some rows state a clone size, as once, few, many or a class for expanded clones.

D: TRBD1
J: TRBJ2-5
size: -
V: TRBV7-2
DNA: TGTGCCAGCAGCTACCCGCTGACAGGGCTCCAAGAGACCCAGTACTTC
CDR3: CASSYPLTGLQETQYF

D: -
J: TRBJ2-7
size: many
V: TRBV5-6
DNA: TGTGCCAGCAGCTTAGCCCAGCGGGCGAGCTACGAGCAGTACTTC
CDR3: CASSLAQRASYEQYF

D: -
J: TRBJ1-2
size: -
V: TRBV7-2
DNA: TGTGCCAGCAACCTGGACAGACTTAACTATGGCTACACCTTC
CDR3: CASNLDRLNYGYTF

D: -
J: TRBJ2-1
size: many
V: TRBV5-1
DNA: TGCGCCAGCAGCTTGGGGACAGCTAATGAGCAGTTCTTC
CDR3: CASSLGTANEQFF

D: -
J: TRBJ2-4
size: many
V: TRBV11-3
DNA: TGTGCCAGCAGCTTAGAGGTGGGACCCATTGGCAAAAACATTCAGTACTTC
CDR3: CASSLEVGPIGKNIQYF

D: -
J: TRBJ2-6
size: many
V: TRBV11-2
DNA: TGTGCCAGCAGCATCTTCTCAGGGATGGGGGCCAACGTCCTGACTTTC
CDR3: CASSIFSGMGANVLTF

D: -
J: TRBJ1-6
size: -
V: TRBV18
DNA: TGTGCCAGCTCACCACAACTCAGTTCACCCCTCCACTTT
CDR3: CASSPQLSSPLHF

D: TRBD2
J: TRBJ2-2
size: -
V: TRBV12-3/TRBV12-4
DNA: TGTGCCAGCATAGCGGGGGGGCCCGGCACCGGGGAGCTGTTTTTT
CDR3: CASIAGGPGTGELFF

D: TRBD1
J: TRBJ2-1
size: many
V: TRBV25-1
DNA: TGTGCCAGCAGCCCTAACCGGGGACAGCCCTACAATGAGCAGTTCTTC
CDR3: CASSPNRGQPYNEQFF

D: TRBD2
J: TRBJ2-5
size: many
V: TRBV10-2
DNA: TGCGCCAGCAGGACCGGGACTAGGGGCGAGACCCAGTACTTC
CDR3: CASRTGTRGETQYF

D: TRBD1
J: TRBJ2-5
size: many
V: TRBV20-1
DNA: TGCAGTGCTCCGCGGGACAGGGTGGAGACCCAGTACTTC
CDR3: CSAPRDRVETQYF

D: TRBD2
J: TRBJ2-1
size: many
V: TRBV5-1
DNA: TGCGCCAGCAGCCCCCGCTGGACTAGCGGGGGGGCCAACAATGAGCAGTTCTTC
CDR3: CASSPRWTSGGANNEQFF

D: TRBD1
J: TRBJ2-3
size: few
V: TRBV4-1
DNA: TGCGCCAGCAGCCACCCGGGACAGCGGCCAGATACGCAGTATTTT
CDR3: CASSHPGQRPDTQYF

D: -
J: TRBJ2-3
size: few
V: TRBV9
DNA: TGTGCCAGCAGCGTAGCTGGGCAGGGCCCAGATACGCAGTATTTT
CDR3: CASSVAGQGPDTQYF

D: -
J: TRBJ2-5
size: -
V: TRBV20-1
DNA: TGCAGTGCCAACAAGGCGGAGGGGTCTGAGGCCCAGTACTTC
CDR3: CSANKAEGSEAQYF

D: -
J: TRBJ2-4
size: many
V: TRBV7-9
DNA: TGTGCCAGCAGCTTAGATCGAGGGCTACTAGCCAAAAACATTCAGTACTTC
CDR3: CASSLDRGLLAKNIQYF

D: -
J: TRBJ1-4
size: few
V: TRBV6-6
DNA: TGTGCCAGCAGTTACGGGCAGTCTAATGAAAAACTGTTTTTT
CDR3: CASSYGQSNEKLFF

D: -
J: TRBJ2-6
size: -
V: TRBV11-2
DNA: TGTGCCAGCAGGCCTTCTGGGGCCAACGTCCAGACTTTC
CDR3: CASRPSGANVQTF

D: -
J: TRBJ2-2
size: -
V: TRBV5-1
DNA: TGCGCCAGCAGCTACGCGGGGGCGAATCAGAACACCGGGGAGCTGTTTTTT
CDR3: CASSYAGANQNTGELFF

D: -
J: TRBJ2-7
size: -
V: TRBV9
DNA: TGTGCCAGCAGCACAAGCCCATCCTACGAGCAGTACTTC
CDR3: CASSTSPSYEQYF

D: TRBD2
J: TRBJ2-5
size: many
V: TRBV12-3/TRBV12-4
DNA: TGTGCCAGCACCCCCCCCGGGAGGGGTTTGGAGACCCAGTACTTC
CDR3: CASTPPGRGLETQYF

D: -
J: TRBJ1-2
size: few
V: TRBV3-1
DNA: TGTGCCAGCAGCCGGGAGTCCTTCTATGGCTACACCTTC
CDR3: CASSRESFYGYTF

D: -
J: TRBJ2-4
size: -
V: TRBV20-1
DNA: TGCAGTGCTGCCCCAGGTGGTGAGGGCATTCAGTACTTC
CDR3: CSAAPGGEGIQYF

D: TRBD2
J: TRBJ2-5
size: many
V: TRBV7-9
DNA: TGTGCCAGCAGGCCTAGCGGGTTCCAAGAGACCCAGTACTTC
CDR3: CASRPSGFQETQYF

D: -
J: TRBJ2-2
size: -
V: TRBV12-3/TRBV12-4
DNA: TGTGCCAGCAGACAGGCTCCCACCGGGGAGCTGTTTTTT
CDR3: CASRQAPTGELFF

D: TRBD2
J: TRBJ2-3
size: -
V: TRBV7-2
DNA: TGTGCCAGCAGCTTAGCCCCCCTAGCGGGAGGGCCGATAGATACGCAGTATTTT
CDR3: CASSLAPLAGGPIDTQYF

D: -
J: TRBJ1-1
size: many
V: TRBV5-1
DNA: TGCGCCAGCAGCTTGGACAGTAAATTGAACACTGAAGCTTTCTTT
CDR3: CASSLDSKLNTEAFF

D: TRBD1
J: TRBJ2-1
size: many
V: TRBV2
DNA: TGTGCCAGCAGTGTAGGACAGGGGGCGCAGAATGAGCAGTTCTTC
CDR3: CASSVGQGAQNEQFF

D: -
J: TRBJ2-4
size: many
V: TRBV11-2
DNA: TGTGCCAGCAGCTTGGCCGGGGGAAACATTCAGTACTTC
CDR3: CASSLAGGNIQYF

D: TRBD2
J: TRBJ2-5
size: few
V: TRBV28
DNA: TGTGCCAGCAGTCTAACCTTAACGGGGGGCCAAGAGACCCAGTACTTC
CDR3: CASSLTLTGGQETQYF

D: -
J: TRBJ2-5
size: few
V: TRBV7-9
DNA: TGTGCCAGCAGCTTCGGGATAAATGAGCAGTACTTC
CDR3: CASSFGINEQYF

D: TRBD2
J: TRBJ2-5
size: many
V: TRBV20-1
DNA: TGCAGTGCTAGAGATCGGGAGCGGGGGAACCAAGAGACCCAGTACTTC
CDR3: CSARDRERGNQETQYF

D: TRBD1
J: TRBJ2-7
size: many
V: TRBV7-2
DNA: TGTGCCAGCAGCCTACAGGGGTCCGACGAGCAGTACTTC
CDR3: CASSLQGSDEQYF

D: -
J: TRBJ2-2
size: many
V: TRBV7-2
DNA: TGTGCCAGCAGCCCGCCTGCTACCGGGGAGCTGTTTTTT
CDR3: CASSPPATGELFF

D: -
J: TRBJ1-2
size: -
V: TRBV7-2
DNA: TGTGCCAGCAGCTTGTCGGTACAGGAGAACTATGGCTACACCTTC
CDR3: CASSLSVQENYGYTF

D: -
J: TRBJ2-4
size: -
V: TRBV3-1
DNA: TGTGCCAGCAGCCAGCTCAAAGTGGAGCAGTACTTC
CDR3: CASSQLKVEQYF

D: -
J: TRBJ2-7
size: few
V: TRBV5-1
DNA: TGCGCCAGCAGCTCCGGGACGGAGTTCTCCTACGAGCAGTACTTC
CDR3: CASSSGTEFSYEQYF

D: TRBD2
J: TRBJ2-7
size: -
V: TRBV6-5
DNA: TGTGCCAGCAGTTACTCCCTAGCGGGAGTAGGGTCCTCCTACGAGCAGTACTTC
CDR3: CASSYSLAGVGSSYEQYF